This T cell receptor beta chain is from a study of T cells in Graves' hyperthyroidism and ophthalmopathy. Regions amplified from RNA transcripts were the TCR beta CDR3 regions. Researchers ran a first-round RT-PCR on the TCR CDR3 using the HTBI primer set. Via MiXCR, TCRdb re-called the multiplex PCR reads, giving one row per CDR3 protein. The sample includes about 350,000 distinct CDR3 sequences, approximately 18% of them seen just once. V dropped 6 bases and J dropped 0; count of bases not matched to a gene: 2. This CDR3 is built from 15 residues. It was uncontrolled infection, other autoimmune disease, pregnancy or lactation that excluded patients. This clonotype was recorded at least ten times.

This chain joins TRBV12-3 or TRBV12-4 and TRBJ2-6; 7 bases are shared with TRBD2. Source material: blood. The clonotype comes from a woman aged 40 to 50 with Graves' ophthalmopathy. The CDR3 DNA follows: TGTGCCAGCAGACGCGGGAGCTCTGGGGCCAACGTCCTGACTTTC. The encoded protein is CASRRGSSGANVLTF.